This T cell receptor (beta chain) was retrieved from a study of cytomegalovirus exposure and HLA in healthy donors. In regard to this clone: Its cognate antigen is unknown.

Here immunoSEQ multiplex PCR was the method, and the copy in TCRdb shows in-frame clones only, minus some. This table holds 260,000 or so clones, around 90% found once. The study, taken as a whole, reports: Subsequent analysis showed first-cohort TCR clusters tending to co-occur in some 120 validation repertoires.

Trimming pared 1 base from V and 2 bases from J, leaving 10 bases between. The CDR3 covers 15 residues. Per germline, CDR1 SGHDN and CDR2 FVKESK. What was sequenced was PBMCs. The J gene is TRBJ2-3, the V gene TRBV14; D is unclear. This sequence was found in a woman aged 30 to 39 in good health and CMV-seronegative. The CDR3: CASSQVYSPTDTQYF. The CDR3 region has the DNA TGTGCCAGCAGCCAAGTCTACTCACCCACAGATACGCAGTATTTT.